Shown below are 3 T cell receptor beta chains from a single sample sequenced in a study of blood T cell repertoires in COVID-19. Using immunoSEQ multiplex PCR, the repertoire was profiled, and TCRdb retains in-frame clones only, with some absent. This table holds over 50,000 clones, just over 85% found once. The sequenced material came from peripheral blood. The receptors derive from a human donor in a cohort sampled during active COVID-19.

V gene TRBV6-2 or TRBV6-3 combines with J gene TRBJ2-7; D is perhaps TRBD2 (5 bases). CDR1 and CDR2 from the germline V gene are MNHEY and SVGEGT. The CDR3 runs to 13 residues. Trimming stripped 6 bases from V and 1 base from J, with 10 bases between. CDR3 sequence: CASSRRESYEQYF. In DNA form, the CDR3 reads TGTGCCAGCAGCCGAAGGGAGTCCTACGAGCAGTACTTC.

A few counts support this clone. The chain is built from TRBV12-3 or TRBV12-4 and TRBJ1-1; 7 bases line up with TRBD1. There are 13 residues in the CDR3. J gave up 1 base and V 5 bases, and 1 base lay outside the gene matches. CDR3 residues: CASSRQGNTEAFF. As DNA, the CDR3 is TGTGCCAGCAGTCGACAGGGGAACACTGAAGCTTTCTTT.

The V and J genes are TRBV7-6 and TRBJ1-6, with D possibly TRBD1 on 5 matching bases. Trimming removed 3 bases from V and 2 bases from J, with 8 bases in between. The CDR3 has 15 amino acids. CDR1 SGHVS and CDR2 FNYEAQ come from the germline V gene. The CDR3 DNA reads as TGTGCCAGCAGCTTCCGGGGGACCTATAATTCACCCCTCCACTTT. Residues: CASSFRGTYNSPLHF.